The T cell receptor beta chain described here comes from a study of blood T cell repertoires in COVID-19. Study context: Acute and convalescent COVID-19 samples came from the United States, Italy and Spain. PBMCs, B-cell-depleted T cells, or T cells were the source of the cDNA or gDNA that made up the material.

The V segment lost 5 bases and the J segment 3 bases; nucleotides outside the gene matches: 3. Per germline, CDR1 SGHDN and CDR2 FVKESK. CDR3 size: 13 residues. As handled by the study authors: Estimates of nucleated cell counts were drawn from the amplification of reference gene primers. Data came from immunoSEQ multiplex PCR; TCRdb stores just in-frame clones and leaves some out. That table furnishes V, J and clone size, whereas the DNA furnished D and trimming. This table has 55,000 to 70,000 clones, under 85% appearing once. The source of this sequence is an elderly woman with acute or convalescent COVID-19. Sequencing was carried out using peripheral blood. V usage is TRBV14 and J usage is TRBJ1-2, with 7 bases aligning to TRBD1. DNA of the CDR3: TGTGCCAGCAGCAGGGACAGTTACTATGGCTACACCTTC. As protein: CASSRDSYYGYTF.